This TCR beta chain was retrieved from a study of beta chain features in type 1 diabetes. The CDR3 has 14 residues. From germline, CDR1 is SGHRS and CDR2 YFSETQ. Losses at the gene ends were 4 bases for V and 2 bases for J; bases not matched to a gene: 5. cDNA synthesis used the whole RNA isolate, giving expressed TCRB sequences. Measured with immunoSEQ multiplex PCR; TCRdb has only the in-frame clones, and not every one. There are roughly 310,000 clones in the sample; 9.5% to 11% occur only once, and roughly 0.016% lies in the top ten. The TCR was taken from a woman aged 30 to 39 in good health. The V call is TRBV5-1, the J call TRBJ2-5; 7 bases are shared with TRBD1. The specimen sequenced was naive CD4+ T cells from blood. CDR3 coding DNA: TGCGCCAGCAGCCCGGGGACAGTACAAGAGACCCAGTACTTC. Protein: CASSPGTVQETQYF.